This TCR beta chain derives from a study of OX40 agonist ivuxolimab in advanced cancers. The overall study: Patients were under 90% male with ages about 20 to 79, mean about 60. General study findings and limits: Those patients achieving a partial response at 0.1-3.0 mg/kg showed among the lowest clonal expansion.

The data were produced by immunoSEQ multiplex PCR, yet TCRdb's version contains in-frame clones alone and is incomplete. The data show about 68,000 clones, roughly 82% seen once. This clone appeared a single time. Its antigen is not known. CDR3 size: 14 residues. This specimen consisted of CD4+ or CD8+ T cells sorted from blood, obtained in a trial of the OX40 agonist ivuxolimab. The chain is built from TRBV21-1 and TRBJ2-7; the table's D gene call, TRBD1, was not cross checked with the DNA. TRBV21-1 is an annotated pseudogene. This receptor was taken from an adult with an advanced solid tumor such as melanoma, head and neck, liver or kidney cancer. CDR3 bases: TGTGCCAGCAGCCTTCCTCCTGGGGCCTACGAGCAGTACGTC. It translates to CASSLPPGAYEQYV.